The 31 T cell receptor beta chains below all came from one sample that was sequenced in a study of PD-1 blockade in classical Hodgkin lymphoma. TCRdb keeps only in-frame clones here, not all; method: immunoSEQ multiplex PCR. Among over 50,000 clones listed, just under 75% were seen once. Every patient had relapsed following autologous stem cell transplantation, and cohorts differed in brentuximab vedotin exposure. The starting material was peripheral blood mononuclear cells (PBMCs), obtained before the second cycle of nivolumab. These receptors originate from a human donor with classical Hodgkin lymphoma.

This clone was observed a few times. The chain employs TRBV9 and TRBJ2-5; D is possibly TRBD1 (5 bases). In germline, CDR1 is SGDLS, CDR2 YYNGEE. The V gene lost 4 bases and the J gene lost 4 bases, with 14 bases spanning the gap. CDR3 length: 14 residues. The CDR3 bases are TGTGCCAGCAGCCCAAGCACTCAGGGAGAGACCCAGTACTTC. As protein: CASSPSTQGETQYF.

A few counts support this clone. The genes are TRBV27 and TRBJ2-1; D is unresolved. V was shortened by 2 bases and J by 4 bases, with 12 bases between the two germline ends. Germline V gene data show CDR1 as MNHEY and CDR2 as SMNVEV (reference sequence). The CDR3 is 15 amino acids. The CDR3 protein is CASSLTWSAYNEQFF. DNA for the CDR3: TGTGCCAGCAGTTTAACCTGGTCAGCTTACAATGAGCAGTTCTTC.

This clone has at least ten counts. This sample also contains other DNA sequences that code for the same CDR3. This sequence joins TRBV2 and TRBJ2-7, with a tentative D call TRBD2 (6 bases). CDR3 size: 13 residues. V was trimmed by 7 bases and J by 0 bases, leaving 10 bases between them. Looked up from germline, CDR1 is SNHLY and CDR2 is FYNNEI. CDR3 sequence: CASTVADSYEQYF. The CDR3 nucleotides read TGTGCCAGCACTGTAGCGGACTCCTACGAGCAGTACTTC.

The genes are TRBV13 and TRBJ1-5, with a possible D match to TRBD1 (5 bases). Looked up from germline, CDR1 is PRHDT and CDR2 is FYEKMQ (reference sequence). CDR3 length equals 14 residues. Trimming cost V 2 bases and J 9 bases, with 14 bases left between them. CDR3: CASSLKGNQGPQHF. CDR3 coding DNA: TGTGCCAGCAGCTTAAAGGGTAACCAGGGGCCCCAGCATTTT.

CDR3 sequence: CASSIRLAGAFIYEQYF. The CDR3 nucleotides are TGTGCCAGTAGTATCCGACTAGCGGGAGCGTTTATCTACGAGCAGTACTTC. This sequence joins TRBV19 and TRBJ2-7; TRBD2 agrees at 12 bases. V lost 3 bases, J lost 3 bases, and 9 bases stayed unmatched. In germline, CDR1 is LNHDA, CDR2 SQIVND (reference sequence). The CDR3 covers 17 residues.

The chain carries TRBV11-2 and TRBJ2-2; 11 bases agree with TRBD1. V gave up 5 bases and J gave up 6 bases; unmatched junction bases: 11. This CDR3 has 17 residues. CDR1 SGHAT and CDR2 FQNNGV come from the germline V gene. CDR3 loop: CASSLWTGGVGAGELFF. DNA for the CDR3: TGTGCCAGCAGCCTATGGACAGGGGGCGTGGGTGCCGGGGAGCTGTTTTTT.

By sample fraction, this clone is medium-sized. This chain joins TRBV11-2 and TRBJ1-1, with 9 nucleotides matching TRBD1. The CDR3 loop spans 15 amino acids. Germline CDR1 is SGHAT and CDR2 is FQNNGV. Trimming cost V 2 bases and J 7 bases; bases outside gene matches: 8. The CDR3 DNA reads as TGTGCCAGCAGCTTAAGGACAGGGGAAACCTATGAAGCTTTCTTT. Translating gives CASSLRTGETYEAFF.

The J gene is TRBJ1-2, the V gene TRBV28, with TRBD1 identical over 9 bases. V lost 3 bases and J lost 2; bases outside the gene matches: 4. The CDR3 is 15 residues long. Germline-derived CDR1 and CDR2 are MDHEN and SYDVKM. CDR3 nucleotides: TGTGCCAGCAGTTTGGTACAGGGGGCGAACTATGGCTACACCTTC. Amino acids: CASSLVQGANYGYTF.

This rearrangement joins TRBV30 to TRBJ2-4; D uncertain. This CDR3 has 15 amino acids. Germline CDR1 is GTSNPN and CDR2 is SVGIG (reference sequence). Between the trimmed V and J ends, which lost 0 bases and 0 bases, there was a span of 9 bases. For the CDR3, the DNA is TGTGCCTGGAGTGTAGGGTCCCTAGCCAAAAACATTCAGTACTTC. This codes for CAWSVGSLAKNIQYF.

V and J are TRBV30 and TRBJ2-7, with 10 nucleotides matching TRBD1. V was pared by 2 bases and J by 5 bases, with 6 bases of the junction left unmatched. This CDR3 region has 14 residues. CDR1 GTSNPN and CDR2 SVGIG come from the germline V gene (reference sequence). The CDR3 reads CAWSWTGGINEQYF. CDR3 coding DNA: TGTGCCTGGAGTTGGACAGGGGGTATCAACGAGCAGTACTTC.

In its sample, this clone was seen once. Other DNA sequences in the same sample also yield this CDR3. The chain is built from TRBV10-3 and TRBJ2-5; D is unresolved. The ends were cut back, 6 bases at V and 1 base at J, with 3 bases in the middle. This CDR3 region has 11 residues. The V gene's germline CDR1 is ENHRY and CDR2 SYGVKD. CDR3 nucleotide sequence: TGTGCCATCAGCGCCCAAGAGACCCAGTACTTC. Translating gives CAISAQETQYF.

The rearrangement joins TRBV6-6 to TRBJ1-5; D gene unclear. From germline, CDR1 is MNHNY and CDR2 SVGAGI (reference sequence). Trimming shortened V by 6 bases and J by 0 bases, and 12 bases separated the two germline ends. The CDR3 has 15 amino acids. CDR3 sequence reads: CASRLYADSNQPQHF. For the CDR3, the DNA is TGTGCCAGCAGATTGTACGCGGATAGCAATCAGCCCCAGCATTTT.

The V gene is TRBV7-3, the J gene TRBJ2-1, with TRBD1 as a possible D gene (5 bases). V was cut by 3 bases and J by 2 bases, with 11 bases left in between. Germline CDR1 is SGHTA and CDR2 is FQGTGA. The CDR3 has 15 residues. CDR3 in amino acids: CASSFPGNPYNEQFF. For the CDR3, the DNA is TGTGCCAGCAGCTTTCCAGGGAATCCCTACAATGAGCAGTTCTTC.

The chain combines TRBV6-6 with TRBJ1-1; D remains unclear. Germline V gene sequence: CDR1 MNHNY, CDR2 SVGAGI (reference sequence). The CDR3 is 15 residues long. Trimming removed 2 bases from V and 0 bases from J, with 10 bases in between. The chain's CDR3 is CASSYGQGVNTEAFF. CDR3 nucleotides: TGTGCCAGCAGTTACGGCCAAGGAGTGAACACTGAAGCTTTCTTT.

This clone came up a few times. V and J are TRBV29-1 and TRBJ1-1; 7 bases are a match to TRBD1. Germline values: CDR1 SQVTM, CDR2 ANQGSEA. V lost 5 bases and J lost 1; bases outside the gene matches: 10. The CDR3 is made up of 15 amino acids. The CDR3 DNA reads TGCAGCGTTCCAAAAGGGGGACAGCCGAACACTGAAGCTTTCTTT. It codes for CSVPKGGQPNTEAFF.

The rearrangement joins TRBV30 to TRBJ1-3; D gene uncertain. The CDR3 is made up of 15 amino acids. V gave up 5 bases and J gave up 0 bases, with 14 bases separating them. Germline CDR1 GTSNPN, CDR2 SVGIG (reference sequence). The CDR3 reads CAWDSLVGSGNTIYF. The CDR3 region has the DNA TGTGCCTGGGATAGTCTGGTAGGCTCTGGAAACACCATATATTTT. Full variable domain (missing parts from reference TRBV30 and TRBJ1-3): SQTIHQWPATLVQPVGSPLSLECTVEGTSNPNLYWYRQAAGRGLQLLFYSVGIGQISSEVPQNLSASRPQDRQFILSSKKLLLSDSGFYLCAWDSLVGSGNTIYFGEGSWLTVV.

The chain carries TRBV18 and TRBJ1-1; D is unresolved. The ends were cut back, 1 base at V and 3 bases at J, with 3 bases in the middle. The CDR3 is 12 residues long. CDR1 KGHSH and CDR2 LQKENI come from the germline V gene. The CDR3 nucleotides read TGTGCCAGCTCACCACGGGACACTGAAGCTTTCTTT. Protein product: CASSPRDTEAFF.

This rearrangement joins TRBV10-1 to TRBJ2-3, with unresolved D. Looked up from germline, CDR1 is WNHNN and CDR2 is SYGVQD (reference sequence). The V end lost 0 bases, the J end lost 2 bases, and 12 bases lay between the germline ends. This CDR3 region has 16 residues. The CDR3 here is CASSESPAAVTDTQYF. CDR3 in DNA: TGCGCCAGCAGTGAGTCCCCCGCGGCGGTCACAGATACGCAGTATTTT.

This clone was seen only once. The V gene is TRBV7-3, the J gene TRBJ2-1; possible D gene TRBD1, 6 bases. The CDR3 has 15 residues. CDR1 is SGHTA and CDR2 is FQGTGA in the germline V gene. The V and J ends lost 0 bases and 5 bases respectively, with 11 bases between them. The CDR3 region has the DNA TGTGCCAGCAGCTTAACGACAGGCGTCGACAATGAGCAGTTCTTC. As protein: CASSLTTGVDNEQFF.

J is TRBJ2-3 and V is TRBV9, with 14 bases fitting TRBD2. Germline V lookup: CDR1 SGDLS, CDR2 YYNGEE. Trimming took 2 bases from V and 1 from J; bases not matched to a gene: 3. The CDR3 is made up of 17 amino acids. The CDR3 reads CASSVLTSGRGTDTQYF. Here the CDR3 DNA reads TGTGCCAGCAGCGTCCTGACTAGCGGGAGGGGCACAGATACGCAGTATTTT.

This rearrangement joins TRBV27 to TRBJ2-3; TRBD1 matches at 10 bases. Germline V gene data show CDR1 as MNHEY and CDR2 as SMNVEV (reference sequence). Trimming cost V 10 bases and J 5 bases; bases outside gene matches: 9. The CDR3 has 14 amino acids. CDR3: CATSRDRGQDTQYF. The DNA for the CDR3 is TGTGCCACCTCCCGGGACAGGGGTCAAGATACGCAGTATTTT.

V is TRBV30 and J is TRBJ1-3; the D is unclear. This CDR3 spans 11 amino acids. Germline V CDR1 and CDR2: GTSNPN, SVGIG (reference sequence). The CDR3 here is CVMARGNTIYF. Here the CDR3 DNA reads TGTGTCATGGCCAGGGGAAACACCATATATTTT.

This clone has a handful of counts. The genes are TRBV28 and TRBJ1-1; D is uncertain. This CDR3 spans 12 amino acids. Trimming cost V 3 bases and J 1 base, with 3 bases left between them. Germline CDR1 reads MDHEN; CDR2 reads SYDVKM. CDR3 region: CASSFGNTEAFF. The CDR3 DNA reads as TGTGCCAGCAGTTTTGGGAACACTGAAGCTTTCTTT.

The chain couples TRBV11-2 to TRBJ2-5; 8 bases fit TRBD2. Germline V gene data show CDR1 as SGHAT and CDR2 as FQNNGV. V was clipped by 5 bases and J by 4 bases; unmatched bases: 6. This CDR3 has 14 residues. CDR3 residues: CASSTQAGVETQYF. In DNA, the CDR3 is TGTGCCAGCAGCACACAAGCGGGGGTAGAGACCCAGTACTTC.

This chain connects TRBV30 to TRBJ2-7, with D perhaps TRBD2 (5 bases). Germline CDR1 GTSNPN, CDR2 SVGIG (reference sequence). Trimming removed 0 bases from V and 0 bases from J, with 12 bases in between. The CDR3 totals 15 residues. Here the CDR3 DNA reads TGTGCCTGGAGTGTAGCGAGGGAAGGCTCCTACGAGCAGTACTTC. Translated: CAWSVAREGSYEQYF. The whole variable domain, remainder taken from reference TRBV30 and TRBJ2-7, is SQTIHQWPATLVQPVGSPLSLECTVEGTSNPNLYWYRQAAGRGLQLLFYSVGIGQISSEVPQNLSASRPQDRQFILSSKKLLLSDSGFYLCAWSVAREGSYEQYFGPGTRLTVT.

V gene TRBV11-2 combines with J gene TRBJ2-1; 9 nucleotides line up with TRBD2. From germline, CDR1 is SGHAT and CDR2 FQNNGV. V shed 4 bases, J shed 6 bases, and the junction held 13 bases outside the gene matches. CDR3 size: 17 residues. CDR3 residues: CASSSTSGTSRTNEQFF. CDR3 sequence (DNA): TGTGCCAGCAGCTCGACATCCGGGACTAGCAGGACCAATGAGCAGTTCTTC.

J is TRBJ1-3 and V is TRBV7-2; the D is unclear. Germline-derived CDR1 and CDR2 are SGHTA and FQGNSA. The ends were cut back, 1 base at V and 0 bases at J, with 7 bases in the middle. CDR3 size: 15 residues. The CDR3: CASSLGGVSGNTIYF. As DNA, the CDR3 is TGTGCCAGCAGCTTAGGCGGAGTCTCTGGAAACACCATATATTTT.

This rearrangement joins TRBV14 to TRBJ1-2, with D uncertain. Germline V lookup: CDR1 SGHDN, CDR2 FVKESK. The V end lost 0 bases, the J end lost 11 bases, and 7 bases lay between the germline ends. The CDR3 runs to 11 residues. CDR3 loop: CASSQDQGYTF. The DNA of the CDR3 is TGTGCCAGCAGCCAAGATCAAGGATACACCTTC.

This chain uses TRBV5-6 with TRBJ1-2, with a possible D match to TRBD1 (5 bases). V was clipped by 2 bases and J by 8 bases, with 13 bases between them. Germline V CDR1 and CDR2: SGHDT, YYEEEE. This CDR3 has 13 residues. CDR3 sequence: CASSLEGPGGYTF. The CDR3 nucleotides read TGTGCCAGCAGCTTAGAGGGGCCGGGGGGCTACACCTTC.

In its sample, this clone was seen once. V and J are TRBV7-3 and TRBJ2-6; D gene ambiguous. The germline V gene encodes CDR1 SGHTA and CDR2 FQGTGA. V shed 6 bases and J shed 0 bases, with 9 bases lying between them. The CDR3 contains 15 residues. DNA for the CDR3: TGTGCCAGCAGACTGGACGGCTCTGGGGCCAACGTCCTGACTTTC. The encoded protein is CASRLDGSGANVLTF.

The V and J genes are TRBV7-8 and TRBJ2-2, with D perhaps TRBD2 (5 bases). The V end was cut by 5 bases, the J end by 1 base, with 11 bases between. The CDR3 has 15 amino acids. Looked up from germline, CDR1 is SGHVS and CDR2 is FQNEAQ. The CDR3 region is CASSRERLNTGELFF. The CDR3 DNA sequence: TGTGCCAGCAGCAGGGAGCGACTGAACACCGGGGAGCTGTTTTTT. Complete variable domain (other parts from reference TRBV7-8 and TRBJ2-2): GAGVSQSPRYKVAKRGQDVALRCDPISGHVSLFWYQQALGQGPEFLTYFQNEAQLDKSGLPSDRFFAERPEGSVSTLKIQRTQQEDSAVYLCASSRERLNTGELFFGEGSRLTVL.